The text below deals with one T cell receptor beta chain. Its cognate antigen is unknown. The table came from immunoSEQ multiplex PCR; TCRdb's copy has only in-frame clones and leaves some out. The sample consists of about 86,000 clones, roughly four fifths of them appearing once. These data are taken from a study of graft-versus-host responses after intestinal transplantation. Germline CDR1 reads MDHEN; CDR2 reads SYDVKM. Trimming shortened V by 6 bases and J by 6 bases, and 12 bases separated the two germline ends. The CDR3 loop spans 12 amino acids. The clonotype originates from a human donor who received an intestinal transplant. Sequencing used unstimulated CD8+ T cells sorted from spleen or lymph node cells, obtained before intestinal transplant. The chain employs TRBV28 and TRBJ2-7; D not certain. CDR3 sequence reads: CASSFGFGEQYF. The DNA of the CDR3 is TGTGCCAGCAGCTTCGGGTTTGGCGAGCAGTACTTC.